This T cell receptor (beta chain) was sequenced during a study of blood T cell repertoires in COVID-19. Assay used: immunoSEQ multiplex PCR; TCRdb lists only in-frame clones, some missing. This sample has under 250,000 clones, with 80% found just once. The clonotype comes from a woman in her 70s with acute or convalescent COVID-19. The specimen sequenced was peripheral blood.

The CDR3: CASSLPSGDFTDTQYF. In DNA form, the CDR3 reads TGCGCCAGCAGCTTGCCCAGCGGGGACTTCACAGATACGCAGTATTTT. This sequence joins TRBV5-1 and TRBJ2-3, with TRBD2 matching over 7 bases. Germline V lookup: CDR1 SGHRS, CDR2 YFSETQ. J gave up 2 bases and V 1 base, and 7 bases lay outside the gene matches. This CDR3 spans 16 amino acids. Combining the CDR3 with reference TRBV5-1 and TRBJ2-3 gives the whole variable domain KAGVTQTPRYLIKTRGQQVTLSCSPISGHRSVSWYQQTPGQGLQFLFEYFSETQRNKGNFPGRFSGRQFSNSRSEMNVSTLELGDSALYLCASSLPSGDFTDTQYFGPGTRLTVL.